Within the sample, the clone carrying this T cell receptor (beta chain) is medium-sized. Its antigen is currently unknown. The sample is drawn from a study of vaccination and CD4 T cells after COVID-19. Study context: Two of the convalescents were Hispanic, and convalescents were six males and four females.

The germline V and J ends were trimmed by 2 bases and 3 bases, with 11 bases remaining between them. The length of the CDR3 is 15 residues. Germline V lookup: CDR1 MNHEY, CDR2 SVGAGI. Study-level findings and limits: Spike mono-reactivity held for 304 of 307 vaccine-specific clones in convalescent patients.

Treatment described: approximately 11-day PBMC culture with coronavirus spike peptide pools or control peptides (ViraFEST assay). Negative selection yielded CD4+ T cells from day-10 cultures. An Oncomine TCR Beta short-read assay was used to sequence the DNA from cultured CD4+ T cells. Investigators isolated genomic DNA from cultured CD4+ T cells. MiXCR, applied by TCRdb to the PCR reads, yields one record per CDR3 protein. Here the sample spans over 11,000 distinct CDR3 sequences, roughly 20% being singletons. The V and J genes are TRBV6-5 and TRBJ1-5, with D unclear. The source of this sequence is a human donor with COVID-19. The sample comprised cultured CD4+ T cells from blood. The CDR3 region is CASSYEAGPNQPQHF. The CDR3 DNA sequence: TGTGCCAGCAGTTACGAGGCAGGCCCCAATCAGCCCCAGCATTTT.